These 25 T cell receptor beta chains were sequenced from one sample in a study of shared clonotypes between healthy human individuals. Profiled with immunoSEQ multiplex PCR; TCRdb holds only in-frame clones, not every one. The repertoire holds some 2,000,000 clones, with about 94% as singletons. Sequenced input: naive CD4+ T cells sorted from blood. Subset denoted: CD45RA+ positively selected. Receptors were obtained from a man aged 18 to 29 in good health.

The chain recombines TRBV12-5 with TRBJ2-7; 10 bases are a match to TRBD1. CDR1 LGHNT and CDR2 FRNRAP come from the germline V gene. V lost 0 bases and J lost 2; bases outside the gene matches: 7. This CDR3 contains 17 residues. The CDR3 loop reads CASGLVIEGTGAYEQYF. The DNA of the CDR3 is TGTGCTAGTGGTTTGGTCATTGAAGGGACAGGGGCCTACGAGCAGTACTTC. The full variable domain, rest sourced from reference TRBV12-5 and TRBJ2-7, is DARVTQTPRHKVTEMGQEVTMRCQPILGHNTVFWYRQTMMQGLELLAYFRNRAPLDDSGMPKDRFSAEMPDATLATLKIQPSEPRDSAVYFCASGLVIEGTGAYEQYFGPGTRLTVT.

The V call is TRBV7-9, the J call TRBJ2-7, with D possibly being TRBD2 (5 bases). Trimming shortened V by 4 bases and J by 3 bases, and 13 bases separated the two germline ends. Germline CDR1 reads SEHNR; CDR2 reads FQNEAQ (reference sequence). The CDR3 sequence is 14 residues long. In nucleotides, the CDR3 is TGTGCCAGCAGCTCCCCACAAGCGGTCTACGAGCAGTACTTC. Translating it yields CASSSPQAVYEQYF. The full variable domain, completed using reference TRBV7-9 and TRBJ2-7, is DTGVSQNPRHKITKRGQNVTFRCDPISEHNRLYWYRQTLGQGPEFLTYFQNEAQLEKSRLLSDRFSAERPKGSFSTLEIQRTEQGDSAMYLCASSSPQAVYEQYFGPGTRLTVT.

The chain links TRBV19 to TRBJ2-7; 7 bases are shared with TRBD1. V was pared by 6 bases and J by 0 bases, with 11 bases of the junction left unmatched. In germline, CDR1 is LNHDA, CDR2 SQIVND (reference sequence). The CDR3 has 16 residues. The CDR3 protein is CASRSQGVGNSYEQYF. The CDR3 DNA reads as TGTGCCAGTAGATCCCAGGGGGTAGGGAACTCCTACGAGCAGTACTTC.

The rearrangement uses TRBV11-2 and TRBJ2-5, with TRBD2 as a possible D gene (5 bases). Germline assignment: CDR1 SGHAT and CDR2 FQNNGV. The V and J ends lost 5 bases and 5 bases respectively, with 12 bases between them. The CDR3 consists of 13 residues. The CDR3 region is CASSAGLVETQYF. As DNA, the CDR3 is TGTGCCAGCAGCGCCGGACTCGTGGAGACCCAGTACTTC.

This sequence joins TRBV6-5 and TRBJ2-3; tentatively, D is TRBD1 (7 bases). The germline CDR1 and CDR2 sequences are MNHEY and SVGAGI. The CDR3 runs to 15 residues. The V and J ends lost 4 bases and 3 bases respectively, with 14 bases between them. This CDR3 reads CASSSKTGRTDTQYF. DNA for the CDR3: TGTGCCAGCAGTTCCAAGACAGGGAGGACAGATACGCAGTATTTT.

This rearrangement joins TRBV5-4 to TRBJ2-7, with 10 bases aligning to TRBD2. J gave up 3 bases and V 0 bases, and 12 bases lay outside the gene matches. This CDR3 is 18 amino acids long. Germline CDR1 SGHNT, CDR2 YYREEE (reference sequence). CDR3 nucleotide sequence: TGTGCCAGCAGCTTGGCCTTTCGCCCTAGCGGGGGCGACTACGAGCAGTACTTC. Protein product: CASSLAFRPSGGDYEQYF.

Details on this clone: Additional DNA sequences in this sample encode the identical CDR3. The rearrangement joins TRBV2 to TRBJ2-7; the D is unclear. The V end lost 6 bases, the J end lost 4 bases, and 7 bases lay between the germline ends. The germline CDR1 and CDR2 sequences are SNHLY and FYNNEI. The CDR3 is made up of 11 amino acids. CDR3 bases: TGTGCCAGCAGGCGAGAGTACGAGCAGTACTTC. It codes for CASRREYEQYF.

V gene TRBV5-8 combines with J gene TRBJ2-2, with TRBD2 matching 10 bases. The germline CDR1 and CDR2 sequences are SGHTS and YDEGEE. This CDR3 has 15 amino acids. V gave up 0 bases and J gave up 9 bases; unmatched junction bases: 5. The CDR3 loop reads CASSLEASGSRELFF. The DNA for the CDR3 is TGTGCCAGCAGCTTGGAGGCTAGCGGGAGTCGGGAGCTGTTTTTT. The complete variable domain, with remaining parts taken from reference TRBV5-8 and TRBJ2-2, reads EAGVTQSPTHLIKTRGQQATLRCSPISGHTSVYWYQQALGLGLQFLLWYDEGEERNRGNFPPRFSGRQFPNYSSELNVNALELEDSALYLCASSLEASGSRELFFGEGSRLTVL.

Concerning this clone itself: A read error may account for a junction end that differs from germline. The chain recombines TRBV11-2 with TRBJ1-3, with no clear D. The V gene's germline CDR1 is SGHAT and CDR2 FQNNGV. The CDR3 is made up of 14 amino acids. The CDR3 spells CASSLDWVGNTIYF. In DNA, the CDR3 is TGTGCCAGCAGCCTAGACTGGGTTGGAAACACCATATATTTT.

The CDR3 region is CASSLGQGIGYNEQFF. The CDR3 region has the DNA TGTGCCAGCAGCTTAGGGCAGGGGATAGGATACAATGAGCAGTTCTTC. The chain is built from TRBV7-2 and TRBJ2-1; possible D gene TRBD1, 6 bases. CDR1 SGHTA and CDR2 FQGNSA come from the germline V gene. The V end lost 1 base, the J end lost 4 bases, and 14 bases lay between the germline ends. The CDR3 has 16 residues.

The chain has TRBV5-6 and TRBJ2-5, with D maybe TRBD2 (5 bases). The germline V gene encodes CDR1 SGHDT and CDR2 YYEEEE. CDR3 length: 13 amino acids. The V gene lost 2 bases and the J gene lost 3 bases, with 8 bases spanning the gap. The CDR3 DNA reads TGTGCCAGCAGCTTAATCGGGAAAGAGACCCAGTACTTC. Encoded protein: CASSLIGKETQYF. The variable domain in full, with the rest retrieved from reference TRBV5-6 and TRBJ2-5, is DAGVTQSPTHLIKTRGQQVTLRCSPKSGHDTVSWYQQALGQGPQFIFQYYEEEERQRGNFPDRFSGHQFPNYSSELNVNALLLGDSALYLCASSLIGKETQYFGPGTRLLVL.

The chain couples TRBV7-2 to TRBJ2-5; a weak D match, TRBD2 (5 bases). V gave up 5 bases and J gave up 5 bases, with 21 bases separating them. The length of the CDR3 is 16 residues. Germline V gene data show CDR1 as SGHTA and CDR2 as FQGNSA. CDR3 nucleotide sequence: TGTGCCAGCAGCCGAGTGACTCTAGCCCTCGGGGAGACCCAGTACTTC. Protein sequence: CASSRVTLALGETQYF.

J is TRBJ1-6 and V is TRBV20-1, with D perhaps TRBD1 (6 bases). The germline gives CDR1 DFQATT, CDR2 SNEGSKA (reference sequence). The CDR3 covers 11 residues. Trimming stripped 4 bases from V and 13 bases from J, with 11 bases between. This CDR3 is CSATTGSPLHF. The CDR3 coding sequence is TGCAGTGCTACCACAGGGTCCCCCCTCCACTTT.

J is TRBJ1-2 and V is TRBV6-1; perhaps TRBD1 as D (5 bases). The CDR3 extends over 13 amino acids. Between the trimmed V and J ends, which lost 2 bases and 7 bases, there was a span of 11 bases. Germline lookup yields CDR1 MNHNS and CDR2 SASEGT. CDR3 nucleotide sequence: TGTGCCAGCAGTGAACAGGGTTTCGGTGGCTACACCTTC. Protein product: CASSEQGFGGYTF.

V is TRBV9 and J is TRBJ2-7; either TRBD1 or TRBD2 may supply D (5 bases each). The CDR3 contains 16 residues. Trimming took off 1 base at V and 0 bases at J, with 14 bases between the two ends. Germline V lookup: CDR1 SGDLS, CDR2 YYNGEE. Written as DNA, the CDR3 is TGTGCCAGCAGCGTATCTGGGACGGCCGACTCCTACGAGCAGTACTTC. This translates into CASSVSGTADSYEQYF.

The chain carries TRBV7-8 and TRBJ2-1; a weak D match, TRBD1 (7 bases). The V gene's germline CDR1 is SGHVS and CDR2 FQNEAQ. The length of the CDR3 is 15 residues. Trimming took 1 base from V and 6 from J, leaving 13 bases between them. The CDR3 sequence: CASSLGAQGGNEQFF. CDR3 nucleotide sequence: TGTGCCAGCAGCTTAGGAGCGCAGGGGGGCAATGAGCAGTTCTTC.

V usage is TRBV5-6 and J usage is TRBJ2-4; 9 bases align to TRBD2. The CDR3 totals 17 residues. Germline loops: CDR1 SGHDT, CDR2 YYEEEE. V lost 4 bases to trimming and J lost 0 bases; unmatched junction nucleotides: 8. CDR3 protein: CASSPRTSVVAKNIQYF. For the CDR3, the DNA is TGTGCCAGCAGCCCCCGGACTAGCGTCGTAGCCAAAAACATTCAGTACTTC.

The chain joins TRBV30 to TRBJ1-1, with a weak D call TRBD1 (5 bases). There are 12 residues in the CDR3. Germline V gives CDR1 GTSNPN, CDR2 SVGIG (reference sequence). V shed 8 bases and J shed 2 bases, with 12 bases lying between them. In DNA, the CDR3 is TGTGCCGGGACGGAGGCAAACACTGAAGCTTTCTTT. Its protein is CAGTEANTEAFF.

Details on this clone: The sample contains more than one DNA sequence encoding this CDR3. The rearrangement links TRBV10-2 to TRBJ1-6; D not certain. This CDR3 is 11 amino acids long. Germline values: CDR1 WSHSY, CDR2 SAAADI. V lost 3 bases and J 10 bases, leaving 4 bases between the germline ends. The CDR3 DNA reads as TGCGCCAGCAGTGACCCATCACCCCTCCACTTT. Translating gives CASSDPSPLHF.

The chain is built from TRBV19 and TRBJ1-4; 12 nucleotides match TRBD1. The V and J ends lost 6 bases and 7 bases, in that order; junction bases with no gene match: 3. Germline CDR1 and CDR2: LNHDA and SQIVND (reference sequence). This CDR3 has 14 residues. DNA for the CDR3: TGTGCCAGTAGCCCGGGACAGGGGGCTGAAAAACTGTTTTTT. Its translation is CASSPGQGAEKLFF.

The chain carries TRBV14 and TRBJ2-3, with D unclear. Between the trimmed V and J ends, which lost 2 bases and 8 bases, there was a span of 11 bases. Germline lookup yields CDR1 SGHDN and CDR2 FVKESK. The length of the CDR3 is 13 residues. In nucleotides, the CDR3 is TGTGCCAGCAGCCAAATACTTCTGGGTACGCAGTATTTT. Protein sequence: CASSQILLGTQYF.

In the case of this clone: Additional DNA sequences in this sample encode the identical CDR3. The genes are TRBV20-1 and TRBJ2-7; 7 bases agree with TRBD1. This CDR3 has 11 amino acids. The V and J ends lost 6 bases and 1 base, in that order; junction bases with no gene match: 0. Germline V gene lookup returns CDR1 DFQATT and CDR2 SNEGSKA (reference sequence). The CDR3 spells CSAGQSYEQYF. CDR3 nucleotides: TGCAGTGCGGGACAGTCCTACGAGCAGTACTTC.

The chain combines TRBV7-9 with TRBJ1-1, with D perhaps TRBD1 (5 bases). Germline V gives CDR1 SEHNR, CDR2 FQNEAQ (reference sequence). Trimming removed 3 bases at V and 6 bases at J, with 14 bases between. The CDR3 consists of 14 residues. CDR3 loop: CASSLGTGRPEAFF. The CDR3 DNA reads TGTGCCAGCAGCTTGGGTACAGGTCGACCTGAAGCTTTCTTT.

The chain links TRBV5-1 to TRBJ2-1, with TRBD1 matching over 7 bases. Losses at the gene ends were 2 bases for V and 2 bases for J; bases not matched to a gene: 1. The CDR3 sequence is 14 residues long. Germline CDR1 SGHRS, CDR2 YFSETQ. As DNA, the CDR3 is TGCGCCAGCAGCTTCACAGGGGCCTACAATGAGCAGTTCTTC. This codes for CASSFTGAYNEQFF.

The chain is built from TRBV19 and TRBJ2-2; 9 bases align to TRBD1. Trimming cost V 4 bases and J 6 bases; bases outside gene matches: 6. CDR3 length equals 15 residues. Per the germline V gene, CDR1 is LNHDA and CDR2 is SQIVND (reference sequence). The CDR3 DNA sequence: TGTGCCAGTAGTAATGGGGACAGGGAGGCCGGGGAGCTGTTTTTT. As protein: CASSNGDREAGELFF.